Following are 21 T cell receptor beta chains from one sample sequenced in a study of blood T cell repertoires in COVID-19. Here immunoSEQ multiplex PCR was the method, and the copy in TCRdb shows in-frame clones only, minus some. The data contain roughly 230,000 clones, 83% of them singletons. The sequencing sample was made of peripheral blood. All receptors come from a human donor in a cohort sampled during active COVID-19.

The chain combines TRBV3-1 (or the pseudogene TRBV3-2) with TRBJ2-7, with TRBD2 matching 11 bases. V trimming: 4 bases; J trimming: 5 bases; junction bases outside the gene matches: 10. The CDR3 is made up of 16 amino acids. Germline loops: CDR1 LGHDT, CDR2 YNNKEL (reference sequence). CDR3 in DNA: TGTGCCAGCAGCCGCCGGGCGGGACTAGCGGTGAACGAGCAGTACTTC. Residues: CASSRRAGLAVNEQYF.

The genes are TRBV12-3 or TRBV12-4 and TRBJ1-5; the match to TRBD1 covers 7 bases. CDR3 length: 13 amino acids. Trimming cost V 8 bases and J 5 bases; bases outside gene matches: 6. In DNA form, the CDR3 reads TGTGCCAGCCACCGGGACAGCGATCAGCCCCAGCATTTT. Residues: CASHRDSDQPQHF.

The gene calls are TRBV7-6 and TRBJ2-7; TRBD2 aligns across 9 bases. The CDR3 totals 16 residues. After removal of 4 bases from V and 1 base from J, the junction contained 8 bases not matched to a gene. From germline, CDR1 is SGHVS and CDR2 FNYEAQ. CDR3 region: CASSSIAGEPSYEQYF. The CDR3 DNA is TGTGCCAGCAGCTCGATAGCGGGAGAGCCTTCCTACGAGCAGTACTTC.

The CDR3 reads CASSATWTGRFGEAFF. CDR3 nucleotides: TGTGCCAGCAGCGCGACATGGACAGGGAGATTTGGTGAAGCTTTCTTT. The chain recombines TRBV9 with TRBJ1-1; 8 positions match TRBD1. Germline-derived CDR1 and CDR2 are SGDLS and YYNGEE. The CDR3 length is 16 residues. With 3 bases clipped from V and 7 bases from J, the junction kept 14 bases outside the gene matches.

The chain links TRBV7-9 to TRBJ1-4, with 7 positions matching TRBD1. The germline V gene has CDR1 SEHNR and CDR2 FQNEAQ (reference sequence). The CDR3 runs 12 residues. V dropped 6 bases and J dropped 7; count of bases not matched to a gene: 2. The CDR3 region is CASRSGGEKLFF. CDR3 nucleotides: TGTGCCAGCAGGTCAGGGGGTGAAAAACTGTTTTTT.

This sequence joins TRBV5-1 and TRBJ2-5, with D perhaps matching TRBD1 (5 bases). CDR1 SGHRS and CDR2 YFSETQ come from the germline V gene. The CDR3 consists of 15 residues. The ends were cut back, 0 bases at V and 1 base at J, with 10 bases in the middle. The DNA for the CDR3 is TGCGCCAGCAGCTTGGACAGGACCCGCCAAGAGACCCAGTACTTC. Its translation: CASSLDRTRQETQYF.

The chain employs TRBV5-4 and TRBJ1-2; 7 nucleotides agree with TRBD1. The CDR3 is 15 amino acids. Germline V gives CDR1 SGHNT, CDR2 YYREEE (reference sequence). Trimming took 3 bases from V and 7 from J; bases not matched to a gene: 12. CDR3 residues: CASSSPGRGDSGYTF. CDR3 bases: TGTGCCAGCAGCTCGCCCGGACGTGGGGACAGTGGCTACACCTTC.

The chain couples TRBV30 to TRBJ2-7; D is unresolved. The CDR3 consists of 14 residues. The ends were cut back, 3 bases at V and 0 bases at J, with 12 bases in the middle. CDR1 is GTSNPN, CDR2 SVGIG, per germline (reference sequence). In DNA form, the CDR3 reads TGTGCCTGGAGGCCCAGGTCAAGCTCCTACGAGCAGTACTTC. Protein sequence: CAWRPRSSSYEQYF.

As for this clone: The sample carries other DNA sequences with the same CDR3. V is TRBV10-1 and J is TRBJ2-5, with TRBD2 as a possible D gene (6 bases). Germline V gives CDR1 WNHNN, CDR2 SYGVQD (reference sequence). V lost 4 bases and J 1 base, leaving 7 bases between the germline ends. This CDR3 contains 13 residues. The CDR3 DNA reads as TGCGCCAGCAGTGGAGCGGGCCAAGAGACCCAGTACTTC. This codes for CASSGAGQETQYF.

The CDR3 protein is CASSEGLAGYNEQFF. For the CDR3, the DNA is TGTGCCAGCAGTGAAGGGCTAGCGGGCTACAATGAGCAGTTCTTC. V and J are TRBV6-1 and TRBJ2-1; 8 bases line up with TRBD2. Germline V CDR1 and CDR2: MNHNS, SASEGT. The CDR3 has 15 residues. Trimming cost V 1 base and J 3 bases; bases outside gene matches: 2.

There are a few counts of this clone. Here the CDR3 reads CASSFRQGLDTGELFF. CDR3 sequence (DNA): TGTGCCAGCAGCTTCCGGCAGGGACTGGACACCGGGGAGCTGTTTTTT. The chain employs TRBV7-9 and TRBJ2-2; D is possibly TRBD2 (6 bases). Trimming removed 3 bases from V and 3 bases from J, with 14 bases in between. The CDR3 runs 16 residues. The V gene's germline CDR1 is SEHNR and CDR2 FQNEAQ (reference sequence).

This chain connects TRBV5-4 to TRBJ2-5; the match to TRBD2 covers 8 bases. J was trimmed by 5 bases and V by 4 bases; bases with no gene match: 10. CDR3 length: 15 amino acids. Germline V gives CDR1 SGHNT, CDR2 YYREEE (reference sequence). The CDR3 protein is CASSGKRESVETQYF. The CDR3 nucleotides read TGTGCCAGCAGCGGAAAGCGGGAGAGCGTGGAGACCCAGTACTTC.

The rearrangement joins TRBV5-5 to TRBJ2-1, with a weak D call TRBD2 (5 bases). The germline V gene encodes CDR1 SGHKS and CDR2 YYEKEE (reference sequence). The CDR3 contains 15 residues. Trimming removed 0 bases at V and 8 bases at J, with 15 bases between. CDR3 DNA: TGTGCCAGCAGCTTGGCCAATTCGAGGGAGCATGAGCAGTTCTTC. Translation gives CASSLANSREHEQFF.

The chain carries TRBV5-1 and TRBJ1-1, with 7 bases matching TRBD1. There are 15 residues in the CDR3. CDR1 SGHRS and CDR2 YFSETQ come from the germline V gene. V trimming: 4 bases; J trimming: 3 bases; junction bases outside the gene matches: 9. The CDR3 sequence: CASSTGDRPYTEAFF. The CDR3, as DNA: TGCGCCAGCAGCACGGGGGACAGACCTTACACTGAAGCTTTCTTT.

This clone was found once. The chain carries TRBV11-2 and TRBJ1-3, with 7 bases that match TRBD1. The CDR3 is made up of 15 amino acids. CDR1 SGHAT and CDR2 FQNNGV come from the germline V gene. Trimming took 4 bases from V and 16 from J; bases not matched to a gene: 19. CDR3 nucleotides: TGTGCCAGCAGCTGGACAGGACGGCCCGGTTTCCATCCTTATTTT. It codes for CASSWTGRPGFHPYF. Complete variable domain (other parts from reference TRBV11-2 and TRBJ1-3): EAGVAQSPRYKIIEKRQSVAFWCNPISGHATLYWYQQILGQGPKLLIQFQNNGVVDDSQLPKDRFSAERLKGVDSTLKIQPAKLEDSAVYLCASSWTGRPGFHPYFGEGSWLTVV.

The chain links TRBV7-9 to TRBJ2-3; 7 bases line up with TRBD2. The CDR3 runs to 14 residues. Germline V gene data show CDR1 as SEHNR and CDR2 as FQNEAQ (reference sequence). The V gene end was trimmed by 5 bases and the J gene end by 5 bases; junction bases not matched to a gene: 7. The DNA for the CDR3 is TGTGCCAGCAGCCCCGGGAGGCGGAGAGATACGCAGTATTTT. Encoded protein: CASSPGRRRDTQYF.

This clone was seen only once. The V and J genes are TRBV24-1 and TRBJ2-3; the D gene is possibly TRBD2 (6 bases). This CDR3 comprises 16 residues. In germline, CDR1 is KGHDR, CDR2 SFDVKD. The ends were cut back, 5 bases at V and 2 bases at J, with 16 bases in the middle. CDR3 coding DNA: TGTGCCACCAGTGCCCCGGACGGGGGAAACACAGATACGCAGTATTTT. Its protein is CATSAPDGGNTDTQYF.

This chain connects TRBV5-8 to TRBJ2-3; D might be TRBD1 (5 bases). V lost 3 bases and J lost 0, with 14 bases in between. The CDR3 is made up of 16 amino acids. The V gene's germline CDR1 is SGHTS and CDR2 YDEGEE. The CDR3, as DNA: TGTGCCAGCAGCTCGGATCGGACATTAAGCACAGATACGCAGTATTTT. Translation: CASSSDRTLSTDTQYF.

This sequence joins TRBV6-4 and TRBJ2-3, with D unclear. Per germline, CDR1 MRHNA and CDR2 SNTAGT. Trimming left V 1 base short and J 2 bases short, with 4 bases between. This CDR3 has 13 residues. CDR3 nucleotide sequence: TGTGCCAGCAGTGACTTAATCACAGATACGCAGTATTTT. The encoded protein is CASSDLITDTQYF.

The rearrangement links TRBV27 to TRBJ2-1; perhaps TRBD2 as D (5 bases). Between the trimmed V and J ends, which lost 4 bases and 0 bases, there was a span of 16 bases. CDR1 MNHEY and CDR2 SMNVEV come from the germline V gene (reference sequence). The CDR3 extends over 17 amino acids. This chain's CDR3 is CASSSPGAVYSYNEQFF. The DNA of the CDR3 is TGTGCCAGCAGTTCCCCAGGAGCGGTATACTCCTACAATGAGCAGTTCTTC.

This chain connects TRBV24-1 to TRBJ2-7; TRBD1 matches at 10 bases. CDR1 and CDR2 from the germline V gene are KGHDR and SFDVKD. This CDR3 has 14 residues. V lost 5 bases and J lost 3; bases outside the gene matches: 3. CDR3 sequence: CATSGQGAGYEQYF. CDR3 DNA sequence: TGTGCCACCAGTGGACAGGGGGCGGGCTACGAGCAGTACTTC.